This T cell receptor beta chain stems from a study of CD8+CD57+ T cells in acquired aplastic anemia. Study-level background: Recorded DNA amounts for sorted CD4+ and CD8+ cells had an average of around 3.5 ug. The study's findings and limits: The study found no significant CD8+ Simpson's diversity difference between patients and controls. A set of about 30 CD8+ CDR3 sequences was shared between patients and controls, and these sequences appeared highly expressed in patients.

This clonotype was counted many times. The antigen remains unidentified. Genomic DNA constituted the template upon which TCR beta VDJ and CDR3 profiling was performed. TCRdb itself ran the reads through MiXCR, one entry per CDR3 protein. The sample yields around 430,000 distinct CDR3 sequences, about a third seen once. It was patients with CD8+CD57+ cell expansion by flow cytometry who were chosen for sequencing. Blood came from patients not yet given any therapy. This receptor was obtained from a human donor with aplastic anemia. Sequenced material: sorted CD4+, CD8+, or CD8+CD57+ T cells (not recorded which) from PBMCs.

This CDR3 reads CSADRVLQYEQYF. The CDR3 DNA reads as TGCAGTGCTGACAGGGTCTTACAGTACGAGCAGTACTTC. This chain connects TRBV20-1 to TRBJ2-7; 7 bases map to TRBD1. Trimming took 5 bases from V and 4 from J; bases not matched to a gene: 8. CDR1 and CDR2 (germline): DFQATT, SNEGSKA (reference sequence). The CDR3 is 13 residues long.